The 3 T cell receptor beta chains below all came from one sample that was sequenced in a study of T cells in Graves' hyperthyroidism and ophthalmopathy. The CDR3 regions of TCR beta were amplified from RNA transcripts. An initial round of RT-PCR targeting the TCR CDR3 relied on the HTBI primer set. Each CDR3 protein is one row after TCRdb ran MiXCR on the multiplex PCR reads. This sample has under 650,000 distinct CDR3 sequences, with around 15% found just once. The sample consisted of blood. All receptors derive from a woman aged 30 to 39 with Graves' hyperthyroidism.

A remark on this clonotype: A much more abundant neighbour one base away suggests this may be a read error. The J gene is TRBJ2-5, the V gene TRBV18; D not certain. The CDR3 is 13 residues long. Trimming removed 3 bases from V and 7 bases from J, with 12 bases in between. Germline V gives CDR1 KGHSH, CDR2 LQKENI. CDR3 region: CASSPSSSGTQYF. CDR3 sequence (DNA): TGTGCCAGCTCACCCTCTAGTTCGGGGACCCAGTACTTC.

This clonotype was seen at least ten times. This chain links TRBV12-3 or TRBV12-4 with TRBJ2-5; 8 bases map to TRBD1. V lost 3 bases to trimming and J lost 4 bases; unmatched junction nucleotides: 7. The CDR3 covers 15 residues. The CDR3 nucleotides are TGTGCCAGCAGTTTCACCGACAGGGGTTCAGAGACCCAGTACTTC. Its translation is CASSFTDRGSETQYF.

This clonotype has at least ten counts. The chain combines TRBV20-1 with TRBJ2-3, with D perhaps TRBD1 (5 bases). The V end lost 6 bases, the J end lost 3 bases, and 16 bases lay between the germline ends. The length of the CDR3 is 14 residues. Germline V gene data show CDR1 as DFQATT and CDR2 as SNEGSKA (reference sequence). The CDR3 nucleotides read TGCAGTGCACCCCCAGGGATAGAAACAGATACGCAGTATTTT. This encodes CSAPPGIETDTQYF.